Following are 6 T cell receptor beta chains from one sample sequenced in a study of beta chain features in type 1 diabetes. Of the isolated RNA, all was reverse transcribed, and so the sequenced material was expressed TCRB transcripts. Here immunoSEQ multiplex PCR was the method, and the copy in TCRdb shows in-frame clones only, minus some. The table shows around 200,000 clones, with approximately 13% occurring only once. The specimen was central memory CD4+ T cells from blood. The receptors shown here come from a woman between 18 and 29 years old in good health.

This clone was counted a few times. The rearrangement joins TRBV4-3 to TRBJ2-5, with 7 nucleotides matching TRBD2. Germline assignment: CDR1 LGHNA and CDR2 YSLEER. Trimming cost V 5 bases and J 2 bases; bases outside gene matches: 11. The CDR3 loop spans 16 amino acids. CDR3 nucleotides: TGCGCCAGCAGCTTGACTTCTAGCGGCACTCAAGAGACCCAGTACTTC. This translates into CASSLTSSGTQETQYF.

This clone was observed a handful of times. The genes are TRBV5-6 and TRBJ2-1; D call uncertain. The CDR3 length is 16 residues. Between the trimmed V and J ends, which lost 4 bases and 9 bases, there was a span of 23 bases. The V gene's germline CDR1 is SGHDT and CDR2 YYEEEE. CDR3 amino acids: CASSPRAQIRSIEQFF. In DNA, the CDR3 is TGTGCCAGCAGCCCCCGTGCCCAGATTCGATCGATTGAGCAGTTCTTC.

The rearrangement uses TRBV7-2 and TRBJ1-5, with 10 bases aligning to TRBD1. J gave up 2 bases and V 4 bases, and 5 bases lay outside the gene matches. Germline assignment: CDR1 SGHTA and CDR2 FQGNSA. The CDR3 is made up of 16 amino acids. The CDR3 coding sequence is TGTGCCAGCAGCTCCACCGGGACAGGGGGCAATCAGCCCCAGCATTTT. It encodes CASSSTGTGGNQPQHF.

This chain joins TRBV2 and TRBJ1-5, with D possibly TRBD1 on 5 matching bases. The V and J ends lost 4 bases and 4 bases respectively, with 11 bases between them. Germline V gives CDR1 SNHLY, CDR2 FYNNEI. This CDR3 is built from 14 residues. The CDR3 region is CASSASGGNQPQHF. CDR3 in DNA: TGTGCCAGCAGTGCGTCGGGGGGAAATCAGCCCCAGCATTTT.

In DNA, the CDR3 is TGTGCCAGTCGAGCTCCGGGACAGGGGGCAATTGAAGCTTTCTTT. Amino acid sequence: CASRAPGQGAIEAFF. V is TRBV27 and J is TRBJ1-1; 12 nucleotides match TRBD1. The length of the CDR3 is 15 residues. In germline, CDR1 is MNHEY, CDR2 SMNVEV (reference sequence). The ends lost 9 bases at V and 7 bases at J; junction bases unmatched: 12.

The V and J genes are TRBV6-1 and TRBJ1-1; a possible D gene is TRBD1 (5 bases). In germline, CDR1 is MNHNS, CDR2 SASEGT. With 5 bases removed from V and 1 base from J, the gap between germline ends came to 14 bases. The CDR3 consists of 15 residues. As DNA, the CDR3 is TGTGCCAGCAGTCCATGGGAGGGGAGGAACACTGAAGCTTTCTTT. Protein product: CASSPWEGRNTEAFF.